This is a list of T cell receptor beta chains from one sample in a study of shared clonotypes between healthy human individuals. The repertoire was sequenced with immunoSEQ multiplex PCR; TCRdb's copy has only in-frame clones and lacks some. In the table there are some 1,100,000 clones, roughly 74% of which are singletons. The sample consisted of memory CD4+ T cells from PBMCs. All receptors derive from a man younger than 35 in good health. Some clones in this sample may be carry-over from other donors' samples. The CDR3 runs from the conserved cysteine through the conserved F or W. D genes are given only for firm matches. Clone size is given for some rows only: seen once, a few or many times, or a class if the clone is expanded.

>TRBJ1-1|.|TRBV6-4|.
TGTGCCAGCAGCCCGGGTCCGGGGACCACTGAAGCTTTCTTT
CASSPGPGTTEAFF
>TRBJ1-3|.|TRBV9|.
TGTGCCAGCAGCGTAGGACGGGTCTCTGGAAACACCATATATTTT
CASSVGRVSGNTIYF
>TRBJ2-2|.|TRBV18|.
TGTGCCAGCTCACCCCAGACAGGGAACACCGGGGAGCTGTTTTTT
CASSPQTGNTGELFF
>TRBJ2-1|.|TRBV5-1|.
TGCGCCAGCTATTTACAGGGCCAAGGGCATGAGCAGTTCTTC
CASYLQGQGHEQFF
>TRBJ2-6|few|TRBV28|.
TGTGCCAGCAGTTCGATGCAGTACACCAGCTCTGGGGCCAACGTCCTGACTTTC
CASSSMQYTSSGANVLTF
>TRBJ2-7|.|TRBV20-1|.
TGCAGTGCTAGAGGATCTACCGAGCAGTACTTC
CSARGSTEQYF
>TRBJ2-1|.|TRBV27|TRBD1
TGTGCCAGCAGCCCCACCGGGACAGGGAACATCAATGAGCAGTTCTTC
CASSPTGTGNINEQFF
>TRBJ2-1|.|TRBV19|.
TGTGCCAGTAGGAAGTCTATCTTCTACAATGAGCAGTTCTTC
CASRKSIFYNEQFF
>TRBJ2-3|.|TRBV5-1|.
TGCGCCAGCAGCTTGTTCCTGGCGGCGACAGATACGCAGTATTTT
CASSLFLAATDTQYF
>TRBJ2-7|.|TRBV7-6|.
TGTGCCAGCAGTTCCGGACCCCGGGGGTACGAGCAGTACTTC
CASSSGPRGYEQYF
>TRBJ2-7|.|TRBV27|TRBD2
TGTGCCAGCAGTTTAAGTCTAGCGGGAGTGTACGAGCAGTACTTC
CASSLSLAGVYEQYF
>TRBJ1-2|.|TRBV7-9|TRBD1
TGTGCCAGCGGCCAGGGGACAGGGGGCGACACAGGCTCCTACACCTTC
CASGQGTGGDTGSYTF
>TRBJ2-1|once|TRBV2|.
TGTGCCAGCAGCCTACGGGATAGCTCCTACAATGAGCAGTTCTTC
CASSLRDSSYNEQFF
>TRBJ1-2|.|TRBV2|.
TGTGCCAGCGGTGGGCAAGGGGGGTATGGCTACACCTTC
CASGGQGGYGYTF
>TRBJ2-7|.|TRBV12-2|.
TGTGCAAGTCGCCATGGACTAGCGGGGGCAATCTACGAGCAGTACTTC
CASRHGLAGAIYEQYF
>TRBJ1-2|.|TRBV9|.
TGTGCCAGCAGCGTAGGGGCAACTCGGGCGGTAAAAGATGGCTACACCTTC
CASSVGATRAVKDGYTF
>TRBJ1-2|.|TRBV6-5|TRBD1
TGTGCCAGCAGTTGGACAGGGGAAGGCTACACCTTC
CASSWTGEGYTF
>TRBJ1-5|.|TRBV5-1|.
TGCGCCAGCAGCTCCGGAGCGTCGTATCAGCCCCAGCATTTT
CASSSGASYQPQHF